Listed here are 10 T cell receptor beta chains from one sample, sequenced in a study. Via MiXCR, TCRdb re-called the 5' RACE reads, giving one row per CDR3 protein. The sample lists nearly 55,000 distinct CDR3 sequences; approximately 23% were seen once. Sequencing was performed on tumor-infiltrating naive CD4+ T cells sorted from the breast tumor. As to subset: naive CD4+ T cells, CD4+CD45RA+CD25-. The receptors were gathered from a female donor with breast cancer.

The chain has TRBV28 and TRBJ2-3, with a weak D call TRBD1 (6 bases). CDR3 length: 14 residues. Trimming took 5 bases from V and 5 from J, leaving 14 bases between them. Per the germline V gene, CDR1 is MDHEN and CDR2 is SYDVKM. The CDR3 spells CASSPQGSEDTQYF. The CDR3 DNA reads TGTGCCAGCAGTCCACAGGGTTCGGAAGATACGCAGTATTTT.

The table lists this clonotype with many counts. In DNA form, the CDR3 reads TGCGCCAGCAGCTTACCGGGACTCAAGACCTACGAGCAGTACTTC. Its translation is CASSLPGLKTYEQYF. V is TRBV5-1 and J is TRBJ2-7, with a possible D match to TRBD2 (6 bases). This CDR3 has 15 amino acids. CDR1 SGHRS and CDR2 YFSETQ come from the germline V gene. The V and J ends lost 2 bases and 2 bases respectively, with 14 bases between them.

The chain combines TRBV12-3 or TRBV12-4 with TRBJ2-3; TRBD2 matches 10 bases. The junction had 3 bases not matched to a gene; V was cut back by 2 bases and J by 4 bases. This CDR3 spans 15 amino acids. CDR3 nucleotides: TGTGCCAGCAGTTTACTAGCGGGAGATGCAGATACGCAGTATTTT. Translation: CASSLLAGDADTQYF.

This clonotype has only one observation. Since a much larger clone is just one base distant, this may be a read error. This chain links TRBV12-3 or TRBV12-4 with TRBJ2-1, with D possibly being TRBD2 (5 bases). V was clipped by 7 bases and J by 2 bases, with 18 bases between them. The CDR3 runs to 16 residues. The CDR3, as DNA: TGTGCCAGCACCGGGTGGAGGAGGTCCCCCTACAATGAGCAGTTCTTC. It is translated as CASTGWRRSPYNEQFF.

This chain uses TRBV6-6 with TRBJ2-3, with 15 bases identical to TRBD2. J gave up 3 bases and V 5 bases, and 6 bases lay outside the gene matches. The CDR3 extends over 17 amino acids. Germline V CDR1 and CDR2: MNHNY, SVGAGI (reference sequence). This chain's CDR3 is CASSPRTSGRGTDTQYF. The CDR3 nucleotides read TGTGCCAGCAGTCCCCGGACTAGCGGGAGGGGTACAGATACGCAGTATTTT.

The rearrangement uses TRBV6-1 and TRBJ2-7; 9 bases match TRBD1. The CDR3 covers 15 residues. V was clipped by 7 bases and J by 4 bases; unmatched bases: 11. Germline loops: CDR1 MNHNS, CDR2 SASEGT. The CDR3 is CASTLSVDRGYEQYF. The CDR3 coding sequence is TGTGCCAGCACCCTATCCGTGGACAGGGGATACGAGCAGTACTTC.

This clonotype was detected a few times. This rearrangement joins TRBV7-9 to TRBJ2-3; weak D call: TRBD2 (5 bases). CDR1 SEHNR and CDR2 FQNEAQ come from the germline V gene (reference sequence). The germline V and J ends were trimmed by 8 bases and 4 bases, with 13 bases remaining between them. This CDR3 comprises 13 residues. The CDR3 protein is CASHPGGADTQYF. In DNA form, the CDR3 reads TGTGCCAGCCACCCAGGAGGAGCAGATACGCAGTATTTT. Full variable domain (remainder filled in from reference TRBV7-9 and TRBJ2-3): DTGVSQNPRHKITKRGQNVTFRCDPISEHNRLYWYRQTLGQGPEFLTYFQNEAQLEKSRLLSDRFSAERPKGSFSTLEIQRTEQGDSAMYLCASHPGGADTQYFGPGTRLTVL.

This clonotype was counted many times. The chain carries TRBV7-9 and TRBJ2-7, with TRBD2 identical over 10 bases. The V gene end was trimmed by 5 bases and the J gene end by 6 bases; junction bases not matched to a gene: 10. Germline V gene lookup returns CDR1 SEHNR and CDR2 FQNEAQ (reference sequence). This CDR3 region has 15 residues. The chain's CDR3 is CASSSQAGGLSEQYF. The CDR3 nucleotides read TGTGCCAGCAGCAGTCAAGCGGGAGGGTTGTCCGAGCAGTACTTC.

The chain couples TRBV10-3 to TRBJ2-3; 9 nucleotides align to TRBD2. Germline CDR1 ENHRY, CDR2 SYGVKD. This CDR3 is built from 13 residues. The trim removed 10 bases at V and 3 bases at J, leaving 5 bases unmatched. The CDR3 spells CATTTSGTDTQYF. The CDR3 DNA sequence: TGTGCCACCACGACTAGCGGAACAGATACGCAGTATTTT.

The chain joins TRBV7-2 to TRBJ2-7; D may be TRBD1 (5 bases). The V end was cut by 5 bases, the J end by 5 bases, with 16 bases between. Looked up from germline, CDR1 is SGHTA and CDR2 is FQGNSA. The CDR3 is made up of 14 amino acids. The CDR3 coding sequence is TGTGCCAGCAGCCCAAAGAGCAGGGTCCACGAGCAGTACTTC. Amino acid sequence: CASSPKSRVHEQYF.